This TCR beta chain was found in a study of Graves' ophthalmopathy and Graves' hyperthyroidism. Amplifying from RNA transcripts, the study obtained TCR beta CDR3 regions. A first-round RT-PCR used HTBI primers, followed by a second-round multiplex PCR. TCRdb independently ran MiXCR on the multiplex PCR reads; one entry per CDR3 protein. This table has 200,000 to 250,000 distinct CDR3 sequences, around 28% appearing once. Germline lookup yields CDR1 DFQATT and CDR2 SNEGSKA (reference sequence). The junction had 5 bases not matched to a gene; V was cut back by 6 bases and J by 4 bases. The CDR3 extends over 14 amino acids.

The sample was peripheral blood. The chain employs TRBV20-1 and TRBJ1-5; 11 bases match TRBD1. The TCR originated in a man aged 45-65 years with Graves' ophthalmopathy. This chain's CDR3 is CSARTGGSNQPQHF. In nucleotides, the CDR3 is TGCAGTGCGAGGACAGGGGGCAGTAATCAGCCCCAGCATTTT.